The rows below give T cell receptor beta chains drawn from one sample of a study of blood T cell repertoires in COVID-19. The protocol was immunoSEQ multiplex PCR, while the TCRdb copy is restricted to in-frame clones and leaves out a portion. The sample includes about 55,000 clones, around nine tenths of them seen just once. Material for sequencing was peripheral blood. The receptors derive from a human donor with active COVID-19. The donor label of this sample is uncertain. Each CDR3 is given with its conserved first and last residue. The D gene is left open where the match is weak. Clone sizes are given selectively: once, few, many, or a class where the clone is expanded.

abundance | j_gene | v_gene | d_gene | CDR3aa | CDR3nt
NA | TRBJ2-7 | TRBV11-2 | TRBD2 | CASSSLAGGGNEQYF | TGTGCCAGCAGCTCCCTAGCGGGAGGAGGTAACGAGCAGTACTTC
NA | TRBJ2-7 | TRBV6-5 | NA | CASSQTYEQYF | TGTGCCAGCAGCCAAACCTACGAGCAGTACTTC
NA | TRBJ2-5 | TRBV5-1 | TRBD2 | CASQSGGAPETQYF | TGCGCCAGCCAGTCCGGGGGGGCCCCAGAGACCCAGTACTTC
NA | TRBJ2-1 | TRBV9 | NA | CASSLGRPDNEQFF | TGTGCCAGCAGCCTCGGGAGACCGGACAATGAGCAGTTCTTC
NA | TRBJ1-4 | TRBV27 | NA | CASRSLGGTSNEKLFF | TGTGCCAGCAGGTCTCTGGGTGGGACAAGCAATGAAAAACTGTTTTTT
NA | TRBJ2-5 | TRBV3-1/TRBV3-2 | NA | CASSQENKNQETQYF | TGTGCCAGCAGCCAGGAGAACAAGAACCAAGAGACCCAGTACTTC
NA | TRBJ1-1 | TRBV27 | NA | CASRLSGGTEAFF | TGTGCCAGCAGGCTCTCGGGGGGTACTGAAGCTTTCTTT
few | TRBJ1-3 | TRBV7-8 | NA | CASSRDRFSGNTIYF | TGTGCCAGCAGCCGAGACAGGTTCTCTGGAAACACCATATATTTT
NA | TRBJ1-1 | TRBV27 | NA | CASSPLLGAPNTEAFF | TGTGCCAGCAGCCCCCTGTTGGGGGCCCCGAACACTGAAGCTTTCTTT
NA | TRBJ2-2 | TRBV5-6 | TRBD1 | CASRRQGQNTGELFF | TGTGCCAGCAGGCGACAGGGGCAGAACACCGGGGAGCTGTTTTTT
NA | TRBJ2-5 | TRBV6-5 | NA | CASSPPWARETQYF | TGTGCCAGCAGTCCACCCTGGGCAAGGGAGACCCAGTACTTC
NA | TRBJ1-6 | TRBV27 | NA | CASSPKQGSPLHF | TGTGCCAGCAGTCCAAAACAGGGCTCACCCCTCCACTTT
NA | TRBJ1-1 | TRBV5-1 | NA | CASNQGGQNTEAFF | TGCGCCAGCAATCAAGGGGGACAGAACACTGAAGCTTTCTTT
NA | TRBJ1-1 | TRBV29-1 | NA | CSVEDGAGHEAFF | TGCAGCGTTGAAGATGGTGCGGGCCATGAAGCTTTCTTT
NA | TRBJ1-1 | TRBV6-2/TRBV6-3 | NA | CASSFPGENTEAFF | TGTGCCAGCAGTTTCCCCGGGGAGAACACTGAAGCTTTCTTT
NA | TRBJ2-2 | TRBV7-6 | TRBD2 | CASSQLAGGRTGELFF | TGTGCCAGCAGCCAACTAGCGGGGGGACGAACCGGGGAGCTGTTTTTT
NA | TRBJ2-3 | TRBV28 | NA | CASSLGSDTQYF | TGTGCCAGCAGTTTAGGCTCAGATACGCAGTATTTT
NA | TRBJ1-2 | TRBV6-4 | NA | CASSREPHLGYGYTF | TGTGCCAGCTCCCGGGAGCCCCACCTCGGCTATGGCTACACCTTC
NA | TRBJ2-3 | TRBV5-1 | NA | CASSFMSSASTDTQYF | TGCGCCAGCAGCTTCATGTCCAGTGCTAGCACAGATACGCAGTATTTT
NA | TRBJ2-2 | TRBV27 | NA | CASSFLAGHGELFF | NA
medium-sized | TRBJ1-1 | TRBV7-8 | NA | CASSHRTEMNTEAFF | TGTGCCAGCAGCCATCGGACAGAGATGAACACTGAAGCTTTCTTT
NA | TRBJ2-7 | TRBV27 | TRBD1 | CASSLTGTGSYEQYF | TGTGCCAGCAGCCTTACCGGGACAGGATCCTACGAGCAGTACTTC
once | TRBJ1-4 | TRBV18 | TRBD1 | CASSPTRQGGEKLFF | TGTGCCAGCTCACCAACCAGACAGGGCGGTGAAAAACTGTTTTTT
medium-sized | TRBJ2-7 | TRBV6-6 | NA | CASSYSDPGDRDEQYF | TGTGCCAGCAGTTACTCTGACCCGGGGGACCGGGACGAGCAGTACTTC
NA | TRBJ1-2 | TRBV19 | TRBD1 | CASSGGDSYGYTF | TGTGCCAGTAGTGGCGGGGACAGCTATGGCTACACCTTC
NA | TRBJ2-5 | TRBV27 | NA | CASKLRRGETQYF | TGTGCCAGCAAGTTAAGAAGGGGAGAGACCCAGTACTTC
NA | TRBJ1-1 | TRBV30 | NA | CAWSVTGFNTEAFF | TGTGCCTGGAGTGTCACGGGATTCAACACTGAAGCTTTCTTT
NA | TRBJ2-5 | TRBV7-2 | TRBD2 | CASSLGLAGDETQYF | TGTGCCAGCAGCTTAGGGCTAGCGGGGGATGAGACCCAGTACTTC
NA | TRBJ2-6 | TRBV7-9 | NA | CASSFQQTRANVLTF | TGTGCCAGCAGCTTTCAACAGACCAGGGCCAACGTCCTGACTTTC
NA | TRBJ1-2 | TRBV3-1/TRBV3-2 | TRBD1 | CASSPTGVSNYGYTF | TGTGCCAGCAGCCCTACAGGGGTCTCCAACTATGGCTACACCTTC
NA | TRBJ1-2 | TRBV2 | NA | CASSREAPFYGYTF | TGTGCCAGCTCTCGGGAGGCGCCATTCTATGGCTACACCTTC
NA | TRBJ2-2 | TRBV3-1/TRBV3-2 | NA | CASSARGNTGELFF | TGTGCCAGCAGTGCCCGAGGGAACACCGGGGAGCTGTTTTTT
NA | TRBJ1-2 | TRBV27 | NA | CASSFLGVSGYTF | TGTGCCAGCAGTTTTCTCGGGGTGAGCGGCTACACCTTC
NA | TRBJ1-2 | TRBV27 | TRBD1 | CASSPGTGGNYGYTF | TGTGCCAGCAGCCCCGGGACAGGGGGTAACTATGGCTACACCTTC
NA | TRBJ2-2 | TRBV27 | NA | CASSLSTGAGELFF | TGTGCCAGCAGTTTATCGACAGGCGCCGGGGAGCTGTTTTTT
NA | TRBJ2-5 | TRBV9 | NA | CASSLQGLETQYF | TGTGCCAGCAGCCTACAGGGTTTGGAGACCCAGTACTTC
NA | TRBJ1-2 | TRBV6-5 | NA | CASSPTYGQFYGYTF | TGTGCCAGCAGTCCTACCTACGGACAGTTCTATGGCTACACCTTC
NA | TRBJ2-2 | TRBV4-2 | NA | CASSQELQSPGELFF | TGTGCCAGCAGCCAAGAGTTGCAGTCGCCCGGGGAGCTGTTTTTT
NA | TRBJ2-3 | TRBV5-1 | NA | CASSSPPADTQYF | TGCGCCAGCAGCTCTCCCCCGGCAGATACGCAGTATTTT
once | TRBJ1-4 | TRBV5-8 | TRBD1 | CASSSRDRSATNEKLFF | TGTGCCAGCAGCAGCCGGGACAGGTCCGCAACTAATGAAAAACTGTTTTTT
NA | TRBJ2-7 | TRBV5-1 | NA | CASSPRTTPEQYF | TGCGCCAGCAGCCCAAGGACTACCCCCGAGCAGTACTTC
NA | TRBJ2-6 | TRBV4-2 | NA | CASSQPGSGANVLTF | TGTGCCAGCAGCCAACCAGGGTCTGGGGCCAACGTCCTGACTTTC
NA | TRBJ1-1 | TRBV9 | TRBD1 | CASSVEGGPNTEAFF | TGTGCCAGCAGCGTAGAAGGGGGCCCGAACACTGAAGCTTTCTTT
NA | TRBJ2-2 | TRBV27 | NA | CASDGGTGELFF | TGTGCCAGTGACGGAGGCACCGGGGAGCTGTTTTTT
NA | TRBJ1-2 | TRBV15 | TRBD1 | CATSKDRVGGYTF | TGTGCCACCAGCAAGGACAGGGTCGGGGGCTACACCTTC